Following are 3 T cell receptor beta chains from one sample sequenced in a study of beta chain features in type 1 diabetes. Findings of the study overall: TCRB CDR3 length was moderately but significantly reduced in all four CD4+ subsets of Type 1 diabetes patients.

Expressed TCRB transcripts were sequenced, since all the RNA that had been isolated was reverse transcribed. Profiled with immunoSEQ multiplex PCR; TCRdb holds only in-frame clones, not every one. The table records 600,000 or so clones, around 12% of them present only once. Their antigens are not known. Source material: naive CD4+ T cells from blood. These receptors all stem from a man in his thirties or forties with type 1 diabetes.

The chain has TRBV4-3 and TRBJ1-4; D is possibly TRBD1 (6 bases). The germline CDR1 and CDR2 sequences are LGHNA and YSLEER. The CDR3 sequence is 16 residues long. Trimming took off 1 base at V and 3 bases at J, with 12 bases between the two ends. The CDR3 DNA is TGCGCCAGCAGCCAAGTTGTGACAGGACCTAATGAAAAACTGTTTTTT. It specifies CASSQVVTGPNEKLFF.

This clone appeared a few times. This CDR3 is also generated by other DNA sequences in the sample. The chain recombines TRBV29-1 with TRBJ2-1; 13 nucleotides match TRBD2. CDR3 length equals 14 residues. In germline, CDR1 is SQVTM, CDR2 ANQGSEA. J was trimmed by 4 bases and V by 6 bases; bases with no gene match: 3. The CDR3 is CSVRLAGGYNEQFF. CDR3 DNA sequence: TGCAGCGTACGACTAGCGGGGGGTTACAATGAGCAGTTCTTC.

The genes are TRBV4-2 and TRBJ2-3, with D possibly TRBD2 on 5 matching bases. The V gene lost 0 bases and the J gene lost 2 bases, with 12 bases spanning the gap. This CDR3 is built from 16 residues. Germline V gives CDR1 LGHNA, CDR2 YNFKEQ. The CDR3 coding sequence is TGTGCCAGCAGCCAAGATTGGGCGGGTAACACAGATACGCAGTATTTT. Encoded protein: CASSQDWAGNTDTQYF.